This entry lists 29 T cell receptor beta chains sequenced from one sample in a study of blood T cell repertoires in COVID-19. The table came from immunoSEQ multiplex PCR; TCRdb's copy has only in-frame clones and leaves some out. This sample has some 700,000 clones, with 90% found just once. Sequenced material: peripheral blood. The receptors were gathered from a woman aged 18 to 35 with acute or convalescent COVID-19.

The rearrangement joins TRBV19 to TRBJ1-2; TRBD1 is a possible D gene (6 bases). V dropped 5 bases and J dropped 2 bases, with 9 bases sitting between them. Germline V gene data show CDR1 as LNHDA and CDR2 as SQIVND (reference sequence). This CDR3 spans 13 amino acids. CDR3 sequence: CASSRDKNYGYTF. The CDR3 coding sequence is TGTGCCAGTAGTCGGGACAAGAACTATGGCTACACCTTC.

CDR3 DNA sequence: TGTGCTAGTGGTTTGGTACAGATCGGGCAGGGGGATAGACGCGGCTATGGCTACACCTTC. It translates to CASGLVQIGQGDRRGYGYTF. The chain combines TRBV12-5 with TRBJ1-2; TRBD1 matches at 7 bases. Losses at the gene ends were 0 bases for V and 4 bases for J; bases not matched to a gene: 20. The germline gives CDR1 LGHNT, CDR2 FRNRAP. The CDR3 contains 20 residues.

The chain joins TRBV3-1 (or the pseudogene TRBV3-2) to TRBJ1-3, with D hard to call. V was pared by 6 bases and J by 0 bases, with 15 bases between. The CDR3 covers 16 residues. Per germline, CDR1 LGHDT and CDR2 YNNKEL (reference sequence). The CDR3 region has the DNA TGTGCCAGCAGGTCCCAATTCGGGTCCTCTGGAAACACCATATATTTT. This gives the protein CASRSQFGSSGNTIYF.

V gene TRBV9 combines with J gene TRBJ1-1; TRBD1 matches at 11 bases. The CDR3 has 15 amino acids. Germline V gene data show CDR1 as SGDLS and CDR2 as YYNGEE. Unmatched junction bases numbered 8, after V lost 6 bases and J lost 4 bases. The CDR3 bases are TGTGCCAGCAACCCGCTCGGACAGGGGGCCACTGAAGCTTTCTTT. It codes for CASNPLGQGATEAFF.

CDR3 DNA: TGTGCCAGTAGTACGGGGGGGGGCACAAACACAGATACGCAGTATTTT. As protein: CASSTGGGTNTDTQYF. The chain uses TRBV19 and TRBJ2-3, with 8 bases identical to TRBD2. The V gene end was trimmed by 4 bases and the J gene end by 2 bases; junction bases not matched to a gene: 8. Per germline, CDR1 LNHDA and CDR2 SQIVND (reference sequence). CDR3 length: 16 residues.

The chain is built from TRBV21-1 and TRBJ2-7; the table's D call TRBD2 went unverified against the DNA. TRBV21-1 is flagged as a pseudogene. This CDR3 comprises 17 residues. The DNA for the CDR3 is TGTGCCAGCAGCAAAGGGGGGGGCAGGGTCCTCCCCTACGAGCAGTACTTC. Translating gives CASSKGGGRVLPYEQYF.

V and J are TRBV6-4 and TRBJ1-1; a possible D gene is TRBD1 (6 bases). The CDR3 is made up of 13 amino acids. V lost 6 bases and J 7 bases, leaving 15 bases between the germline ends. From germline, CDR1 is MRHNA and CDR2 SNTAGT. This CDR3 is CASRAGTLHEAFF. The CDR3 nucleotides are TGTGCCAGCAGAGCCGGGACACTACATGAAGCTTTCTTT.

The V and J genes are TRBV3-1 (or the pseudogene TRBV3-2) and TRBJ1-6; D unresolved. The V end lost 1 base, the J end lost 5 bases, and 9 bases lay between the germline ends. The CDR3 consists of 15 residues. Germline V gene sequence: CDR1 LGHDT, CDR2 YNNKEL (reference sequence). CDR3 nucleotides: TGTGCCAGCAGCCAAGTCGGTAGTCATAATTCACCCCTCCACTTT. The encoded protein is CASSQVGSHNSPLHF.

The chain couples TRBV4-1 to TRBJ2-7; TRBD1 agrees at 7 bases. The CDR3 runs 15 residues. CDR1 is MGHRA, CDR2 YSYEKL, per germline. V shed 1 base and J 6 bases; nucleotides not matched to a gene: 9. CDR3 in amino acids: CASSQGGQGVVEQYF. The CDR3 bases are TGCGCCAGCAGCCAAGGTGGGCAGGGGGTGGTCGAGCAGTACTTC.

The V gene is TRBV19, the J gene TRBJ2-4; D is possibly TRBD1 (5 bases). The V gene lost 6 bases and the J gene lost 0 bases, with 9 bases spanning the gap. The CDR3 extends over 14 amino acids. Looked up from germline, CDR1 is LNHDA and CDR2 is SQIVND (reference sequence). In DNA, the CDR3 is TGTGCCAGTAGCGCAGGGCTAGCCAAAAACATTCAGTACTTC. Translating it yields CASSAGLAKNIQYF.

V and J are TRBV11-2 and TRBJ1-2; D gene ambiguous. Trimming cost V 5 bases and J 4 bases, with 17 bases left between them. Germline V lookup: CDR1 SGHAT, CDR2 FQNNGV. The CDR3 totals 15 residues. The CDR3 DNA reads as TGTGCCAGCAGCACAACCCGGGTCGCTCTCTATGGCTACACCTTC. This sequence encodes CASSTTRVALYGYTF.

As DNA, the CDR3 is TGTGCCAGCTCACAAAAGACAGGGGGCGGGATTGATGGCTACACCTTC. The encoded protein is CASSQKTGGGIDGYTF. The chain uses TRBV18 and TRBJ1-2, with TRBD1 identical over 10 bases. This CDR3 is 16 amino acids long. Germline trimming cut 4 bases from V and 6 bases from J; bases unmatched to any gene: 11. The germline V gene has CDR1 KGHSH and CDR2 LQKENI.

This chain connects TRBV7-9 to TRBJ2-7, with 9 bases aligning to TRBD2. Germline V gives CDR1 SEHNR, CDR2 FQNEAQ (reference sequence). The CDR3 consists of 16 residues. The trim removed 1 base at V and 0 bases at J, leaving 4 bases unmatched. The CDR3 is CASSLGSGGLSYEQYF. CDR3 nucleotide sequence: TGTGCCAGCAGCTTAGGTAGCGGGGGCCTCTCCTACGAGCAGTACTTC.

The chain combines TRBV19 with TRBJ1-5, with 10 bases lining up with TRBD1. Germline V gene data show CDR1 as LNHDA and CDR2 as SQIVND (reference sequence). This CDR3 contains 17 residues. V shed 10 bases, J shed 1 base, and the junction held 13 bases outside the gene matches. For the CDR3, the DNA is TGTGCCACCCAAGGTCGTGGACAGGGGGGCAGCAATCAGCCCCAGCATTTT. This gives the protein CATQGRGQGGSNQPQHF.

The CDR3 loop reads CASSLEGQGNYGYTF. DNA for the CDR3: TGTGCCAGCAGCTTAGAAGGACAGGGGAACTATGGCTACACCTTC. The V and J genes are TRBV7-9 and TRBJ1-2, with TRBD1 matching 9 bases. Germline-derived CDR1 and CDR2 are SEHNR and FQNEAQ (reference sequence). This CDR3 is 15 amino acids long. Trimming cost V 1 base and J 2 bases; bases outside gene matches: 2.

Notes on this clone: This sample also contains other DNA sequences that code for the same CDR3. V is TRBV11-2 and J is TRBJ2-7; D gene ambiguous. From germline, CDR1 is SGHAT and CDR2 FQNNGV. The CDR3 covers 12 residues. The V end was cut by 5 bases, the J end by 1 base, with 6 bases between. CDR3 amino acids: CASSLRSYEQYF. The CDR3 DNA sequence: TGTGCCAGCAGCCTCAGGTCCTACGAGCAGTACTTC.

The chain uses TRBV30 and TRBJ1-1; a possible D gene is TRBD1 (5 bases). CDR3 size: 13 residues. The V gene lost 3 bases and the J gene lost 3 bases, with 11 bases spanning the gap. Germline CDR1 is GTSNPN and CDR2 is SVGIG (reference sequence). As DNA, the CDR3 is TGTGCCTGGAGGGGCCCAGGGCACACTGAAGCTTTCTTT. It translates to CAWRGPGHTEAFF.

The J gene is TRBJ1-2, the V gene TRBV6-6, with 10 bases matching TRBD1. The germline CDR1 and CDR2 sequences are MNHNY and SVGAGI (reference sequence). CDR3 length: 16 residues. J lost 5 bases, V lost 7 bases, and 13 bases had no gene match. Here the CDR3 reads CASTLLGTGVGYGYTF. The CDR3 bases are TGTGCCAGCACCCTTCTCGGGACAGGGGTTGGGTATGGCTACACCTTC.

The chain recombines TRBV4-3 with TRBJ1-4; maybe TRBD1 (6 bases). V was clipped by 3 bases and J by 2 bases, with 16 bases between them. The CDR3 is 17 residues long. Per germline, CDR1 LGHNA and CDR2 YSLEER. CDR3 amino acids: CASSHRLGQTTNEKLFF. As DNA, the CDR3 is TGCGCCAGCAGCCATCGTCTAGGACAGACTACTAATGAAAAACTGTTTTTT.

This rearrangement joins TRBV10-1 to TRBJ1-6, with 9 bases that match TRBD1. V was pared by 6 bases and J by 4 bases, with 4 bases of the junction left unmatched. The CDR3 is 15 amino acids. CDR1 and CDR2 from the germline V gene are WNHNN and SYGVQD (reference sequence). This CDR3 is CASRGDREYNSPLHF. Written as DNA, the CDR3 is TGCGCCAGCAGGGGGGACAGGGAATATAATTCACCCCTCCACTTT.

The chain combines TRBV15 with TRBJ1-5, with no clear D. The CDR3 has 16 amino acids. Trimming cost V 4 bases and J 1 base, with 14 bases left between them. In germline, CDR1 is LNHNV, CDR2 YYDKDF (reference sequence). The CDR3 reads CATSKLEGMSNQPQHF. Here the CDR3 DNA reads TGTGCCACCAGCAAACTCGAGGGTATGAGCAATCAGCCCCAGCATTTT.

The chain combines TRBV6-5 with TRBJ2-5; D ambiguous. The CDR3 runs to 14 residues. V shed 6 bases and J shed 5 bases, with 16 bases lying between them. Germline V CDR1 and CDR2: MNHEY, SVGAGI. CDR3 protein: CASSAGQQVETQYF. The CDR3 nucleotides are TGTGCCAGCAGCGCAGGCCAGCAGGTGGAGACCCAGTACTTC.

The count of this clone is one. This rearrangement joins TRBV2 to TRBJ1-2; D ambiguous. Germline V gene lookup returns CDR1 SNHLY and CDR2 FYNNEI. The CDR3 is made up of 14 amino acids. Between the trimmed V and J ends, which lost 3 bases and 5 bases, there was a span of 13 bases. The CDR3 DNA is TGTGCCAGCAGTGATCGGGAGACATATTATGGCTACACCTTC. It translates to CASSDRETYYGYTF.

This clone showed up just once. This chain joins TRBV25-1 and TRBJ2-1; no clear D gene. Germline values: CDR1 MGHDK, CDR2 SYGVNS. The V gene lost 5 bases and the J gene lost 2 bases, with 22 bases spanning the gap. The length of the CDR3 is 18 residues. The CDR3 bases are TGTGCCAGCAGTCGATCCGCGCGGCCAGTGCGCCCCTACAATGAGCAGTTCTTC. It specifies CASSRSARPVRPYNEQFF.

The CDR3 region is CSVEFQTGIYLSYNEQFF. CDR3 sequence (DNA): TGCAGCGTTGAATTTCAGACAGGGATCTACCTCTCCTACAATGAGCAGTTCTTC. The chain uses TRBV29-1 and TRBJ2-1; 7 nucleotides line up with TRBD1. J was trimmed by 0 bases and V by 2 bases; bases with no gene match: 13. CDR1 is SQVTM, CDR2 ANQGSEA, per germline. This CDR3 spans 18 amino acids.

The CDR3 protein is CASSPFGTHTGELFF. The CDR3 nucleotides are TGTGCCAGCTCACCATTTGGTACACACACCGGGGAGCTGTTTTTT. This rearrangement joins TRBV18 to TRBJ2-2; D gene ambiguous. This CDR3 has 15 amino acids. CDR1 is KGHSH and CDR2 is LQKENI in the germline V gene. Trimming stripped 2 bases from V and 3 bases from J, with 10 bases between.

This clone occurred once. The chain has TRBV24-1 and TRBJ1-4, with 7 bases matching TRBD1. Germline trimming cut 9 bases from V and 2 bases from J; bases unmatched to any gene: 8. This CDR3 region has 15 residues. CDR1 KGHDR and CDR2 SFDVKD come from the germline V gene. The CDR3 loop is CATDRQGGTNEKLFF. DNA for the CDR3: TGTGCCACCGACCGGCAAGGGGGCACTAATGAAAAACTGTTTTTT.

On this clone itself: Within the sample, other DNA sequences also encode this same CDR3. Here the CDR3 DNA reads TGTGCCAGCAGCGTAGTATCTCAGGCAGATACGCAGTATTTT. Amino acid sequence: CASSVVSQADTQYF. This chain joins TRBV9 and TRBJ2-3; D gene ambiguous. V lost 0 bases and J lost 4, with 9 bases in between. CDR3 length: 14 amino acids. Germline CDR1 reads SGDLS; CDR2 reads YYNGEE.

Points on this clone: Other nucleotide sequences in the sample specify the same CDR3. This rearrangement joins TRBV4-3 to TRBJ1-2; perhaps TRBD1 as D (5 bases). Per germline, CDR1 LGHNA and CDR2 YSLEER. The V gene lost 0 bases and the J gene lost 4 bases, with 12 bases spanning the gap. The CDR3 is 15 amino acids. The CDR3 DNA reads TGCGCCAGCAGCCAAGATCTTGGGCAGGGCTATGGCTACACCTTC. Its translation: CASSQDLGQGYGYTF.